The 30 T cell receptor beta chains below come from one sample, sequenced in a study of blood T cell repertoires in COVID-19 (dated by TCRdb to 2020 to 2021). Library preparation used the immunoSEQ multiplex PCR assay. Imported from immuneACCESS, the table was reduced by TCRdb to in-frame sequences with V and J called. These copies leave out some clones; in studies compared against another copy, an unresolved V gene accounts for under half, and the cause of the remainder is not known. This sample comprises roughly 42,000 clones, approximately 94% of them detected only once. The ten top clones hold 0.37% of the sample. The sequenced material came from peripheral blood. These receptors were obtained from a man aged 50-59 years with COVID-19, enrolled during active disease.

This chain links TRBV18 with TRBJ2-7; 9 bases match TRBD1. Losses at the gene ends were 4 bases for V and 5 bases for J; bases not matched to a gene: 3. The length of the CDR3 is 13 residues. Germline CDR1 and CDR2: KGHSH and LQKENI. The CDR3 DNA reads as TGTGCCAGCTCACGGGACAGGGAGGACGAGCAGTACTTC. This codes for CASSRDREDEQYF. The whole variable domain, filled in from reference TRBV18 and TRBJ2-7, reads NAGVMQNPRHLVRRRGQEARLRCSPMKGHSHVYWYRQLPEEGLKFMVYLQKENIIDESGMPKERFSAEFPKEGPSILRIQQVVRGDSAAYFCASSRDREDEQYFGPGTRLTVT.

This clone was observed once. The rearrangement links TRBV19 to TRBJ2-5; 12 bases fit TRBD2. The germline CDR1 and CDR2 sequences are LNHDA and SQIVND (reference sequence). This CDR3 has 16 amino acids. V trimming: 9 bases; J trimming: 2 bases; junction bases outside the gene matches: 10. Here the CDR3 reads CASQRLAGEGQETQYF. DNA for the CDR3: TGTGCCAGCCAAAGACTAGCGGGAGAGGGACAAGAGACCCAGTACTTC.

The count of this clone is one. V is TRBV19 and J is TRBJ2-3, with D uncertain. Trimming took off 1 base at V and 0 bases at J, with 8 bases between the two ends. Looked up from germline, CDR1 is LNHDA and CDR2 is SQIVND (reference sequence). The CDR3 extends over 15 amino acids. The chain's CDR3 is CASSIVGLSTDTQYF. Here the CDR3 DNA reads TGTGCCAGTAGTATAGTTGGGCTAAGCACAGATACGCAGTATTTT. The whole variable domain, filled in from reference TRBV19 and TRBJ2-3, reads DGGITQSPKYLFRKEGQNVTLSCEQNLNHDAMYWYRQDPGQGLRLIYYSQIVNDFQKGDIAEGYSVSREKKESFPLTVTSAQKNPTAFYLCASSIVGLSTDTQYFGPGTRLTVL.

The chain employs TRBV2 and TRBJ2-1; a weak D match, TRBD1 (5 bases). This CDR3 region has 16 residues. Germline assignment: CDR1 SNHLY and CDR2 FYNNEI. Trimming cost V 8 bases and J 5 bases, with 22 bases left between them. The CDR3 DNA follows: TGTGCCAGCCTCCCCCTGGACACAAATCTTAACAATGAGCAGTTCTTC. This gives the protein CASLPLDTNLNNEQFF.

This chain uses TRBV6-5 with TRBJ1-5; D is possibly TRBD1 (5 bases). V lost 7 bases, J lost 2 bases, and 9 bases lay in between. CDR1 and CDR2 from the germline V gene are MNHEY and SVGAGI. CDR3 length equals 13 residues. The CDR3 is CASTRGGNQPQHF. CDR3 bases: TGTGCCAGCACTCGGGGGGGCAATCAGCCCCAGCATTTT.

This clone was seen a single time. The genes are TRBV7-9 and TRBJ2-7; 9 nucleotides agree with TRBD1. Looked up from germline, CDR1 is SEHNR and CDR2 is FQNEAQ (reference sequence). V was pared by 1 base and J by 3 bases, with 7 bases of the junction left unmatched. The CDR3 contains 16 residues. CDR3 nucleotide sequence: TGTGCCAGCAGCTTAGGCAACCGGGACAGGGACTACGAGCAGTACTTC. Translating it yields CASSLGNRDRDYEQYF.

This clone was detected only a few times. The V call is TRBV5-6, the J call TRBJ1-3; 8 bases are shared with TRBD1. J gave up 9 bases and V 5 bases, and 7 bases lay outside the gene matches. Per germline, CDR1 SGHDT and CDR2 YYEEEE. This CDR3 is 13 amino acids long. CDR3 loop: CASSLDRVTTIYF. The CDR3 nucleotides are TGTGCCAGCAGTCTGGACAGGGTGACCACCATATATTTT.

The chain couples TRBV28 to TRBJ2-7, with 11 bases that match TRBD1. Germline CDR1 reads MDHEN; CDR2 reads SYDVKM. The CDR3 loop spans 15 amino acids. The V and J ends lost 4 bases and 6 bases, in that order; junction bases with no gene match: 8. The CDR3 here is CASSYAGQGDGEQYF. The DNA of the CDR3 is TGTGCCAGCAGTTACGCGGGACAGGGGGATGGCGAGCAGTACTTC.

The rearrangement joins TRBV9 to TRBJ1-6; D perhaps matches TRBD1 (6 bases). The germline CDR1 and CDR2 sequences are SGDLS and YYNGEE. V lost 5 bases and J 5 bases, leaving 11 bases between the germline ends. This CDR3 is built from 14 residues. The CDR3 spells CASSSGQNNSPLHF. Written as DNA, the CDR3 is TGTGCCAGCAGTTCCGGACAGAATAATTCACCCCTCCACTTT.

This chain links TRBV29-1 with TRBJ1-5; the D gene is possibly TRBD1 (5 bases). CDR1 is SQVTM and CDR2 is ANQGSEA in the germline V gene. Trimming took 5 bases from V and 5 from J, leaving 16 bases between them. The CDR3 is made up of 14 amino acids. The CDR3 sequence is CSVKAGGKDQPQHF. The CDR3 nucleotides are TGCAGCGTTAAAGCCGGGGGGAAGGATCAGCCCCAGCATTTT.

The chain couples TRBV18 to TRBJ1-1, with D tentatively TRBD1 (5 bases). The V gene's germline CDR1 is KGHSH and CDR2 LQKENI. The CDR3 runs to 14 residues. The V gene lost 6 bases and the J gene lost 2 bases, with 13 bases spanning the gap. In DNA, the CDR3 is TGTGCCAGCTCGCCCGCCAGGGCTAACACTGAAGCTTTCTTT. This sequence encodes CASSPARANTEAFF.

The table lists this clone with a few counts. The chain employs TRBV19 and TRBJ2-7; 13 nucleotides align to TRBD2. Losses at the gene ends were 5 bases for V and 4 bases for J; bases not matched to a gene: 5. Germline V gene data show CDR1 as LNHDA and CDR2 as SQIVND (reference sequence). The CDR3 consists of 15 residues. The CDR3 loop reads CASSPRTSGSYEQYF. The DNA for the CDR3 is TGTGCCAGTAGTCCCCGGACTAGCGGGAGTTACGAGCAGTACTTC.

This clone was found a few times. The chain employs TRBV6-1 and TRBJ1-2; unclear D gene. This CDR3 contains 13 residues. V was clipped by 2 bases and J by 2 bases, with 6 bases between them. Germline-derived CDR1 and CDR2 are MNHNS and SASEGT. The CDR3 loop reads CASSETVNYGYTF. The DNA of the CDR3 is TGTGCCAGCAGTGAAACGGTAAACTATGGCTACACCTTC.

This sequence joins TRBV29-1 and TRBJ2-7, with 8 bases matching TRBD1. The J segment lost 0 bases and the V segment lost 1 base, leaving 2 bases of the junction unmatched. This CDR3 has 14 residues. Per germline, CDR1 SQVTM and CDR2 ANQGSEA. The CDR3 loop is CSVEVTGGSYEQYF. The CDR3 nucleotides are TGCAGCGTTGAAGTAACAGGGGGCTCCTACGAGCAGTACTTC.

The chain joins TRBV28 to TRBJ2-7, with 8 nucleotides matching TRBD2. Per the germline V gene, CDR1 is MDHEN and CDR2 is SYDVKM. This CDR3 region has 15 residues. The trim removed 5 bases at V and 2 bases at J, leaving 8 bases unmatched. CDR3 loop: CASSRPIAGTYEQYF. CDR3 nucleotides: TGTGCCAGCAGTCGACCTATAGCGGGGACCTACGAGCAGTACTTC.

This clone appeared once. V usage is TRBV7-9 and J usage is TRBJ1-5; a weak D match, TRBD1 (5 bases). This CDR3 comprises 17 residues. Germline V gene data show CDR1 as SEHNR and CDR2 as FQNEAQ (reference sequence). V was clipped by 8 bases and J by 2 bases, with 22 bases between them. CDR3 DNA sequence: TGTGCCAGCTCCGGTGGGGGGGAGCGGTTCGGCAATCAGCCCCAGCATTTT. It specifies CASSGGGERFGNQPQHF.

This sequence joins TRBV5-1 and TRBJ2-2; TRBD1 is a possible D gene (6 bases). Germline CDR1 and CDR2: SGHRS and YFSETQ. The V and J ends lost 0 bases and 6 bases respectively, with 9 bases between them. The CDR3 spans 14 residues. The CDR3 coding sequence is TGCGCCAGCAGCTTGGGGGGGCGGCCCGGGGAGCTGTTTTTT. It yields the protein CASSLGGRPGELFF.

The chain combines TRBV27 with TRBJ2-7; 10 positions agree with TRBD2. The V gene end was trimmed by 3 bases and the J gene end by 5 bases; junction bases not matched to a gene: 4. The CDR3 has 14 amino acids. Germline V gene lookup returns CDR1 MNHEY and CDR2 SMNVEV (reference sequence). The CDR3 DNA reads TGTGCCAGCAGTTTGGGACTAGCGTCCGACGAGCAGTACTTC. This translates into CASSLGLASDEQYF.

The chain recombines TRBV3-1 (or the pseudogene TRBV3-2) with TRBJ2-7; 11 nucleotides line up with TRBD1. This CDR3 has 15 residues. The ends lost 2 bases at V and 6 bases at J; junction bases unmatched: 6. Germline values: CDR1 LGHDT, CDR2 YNNKEL (reference sequence). The CDR3 DNA sequence: TGTGCCAGCAGCCAATGGGACAGGGGGGTGGGCGAGCAGTACTTC. The encoded protein is CASSQWDRGVGEQYF.

The chain has TRBV4-2 and TRBJ2-7; D perhaps matches TRBD1 (5 bases). The germline V gene has CDR1 LGHNA and CDR2 YNFKEQ. The CDR3 spans 14 residues. V was cut by 10 bases and J by 3 bases, with 19 bases left in between. The CDR3 is CATRRTGESYEQYF. The CDR3 DNA follows: TGTGCCACCCGTCGAACAGGAGAGAGCTACGAGCAGTACTTC.

For this clone: Different DNA sequences within this sample yield the same CDR3. The chain is built from TRBV6-5 and TRBJ1-5; D remains unclear. V was shortened by 8 bases and J by 2 bases, with 7 bases between the two germline ends. This CDR3 is built from 12 residues. Germline V gene data show CDR1 as MNHEY and CDR2 as SVGAGI. For the CDR3, the DNA is TGTGCCAGCCGGCGGGGCAATCAGCCCCAGCATTTT. Protein sequence: CASRRGNQPQHF.

The chain carries TRBV12-3 or TRBV12-4 and TRBJ2-7; D might be TRBD2 (6 bases). Trimming took off 4 bases at V and 3 bases at J, with 10 bases between the two ends. This CDR3 spans 13 amino acids. The CDR3 loop is CASSSRDFYEQYF. The CDR3 region has the DNA TGTGCCAGCAGTTCCCGGGACTTCTACGAGCAGTACTTC.

This rearrangement joins TRBV6-2 or TRBV6-3 to TRBJ2-1; possible D gene TRBD1, 6 bases. The V gene's germline CDR1 is MNHEY and CDR2 SVGEGT. The CDR3 is 17 residues long. Trimming took off 0 bases at V and 2 bases at J, with 14 bases between the two ends. The chain's CDR3 is CASSYSGQPSPYNEQFF. The CDR3 region has the DNA TGTGCCAGCAGTTACTCTGGACAGCCTAGTCCCTACAATGAGCAGTTCTTC.

This chain links TRBV6-5 with TRBJ1-5; D possibly corresponds to TRBD1 (6 bases). The V gene's germline CDR1 is MNHEY and CDR2 SVGAGI. Deletions cut 8 bases from V and 6 bases from J, with 14 bases between. The CDR3 runs to 13 residues. CDR3 nucleotides: TGTGCCAGCGATCCAGGGGAAACTCAGCCCCAGCATTTT. Its protein product is CASDPGETQPQHF.

The V call is TRBV5-4, the J call TRBJ1-4, with TRBD1 matching over 7 bases. CDR3 length: 14 amino acids. Germline V CDR1 and CDR2: SGHNT, YYREEE (reference sequence). V shed 3 bases and J 6 bases; nucleotides not matched to a gene: 5. The CDR3 region is CASSSDQGDEKLFF. CDR3 nucleotides: TGTGCCAGCAGCTCCGATCAGGGGGATGAAAAACTGTTTTTT.

This chain links TRBV4-1 with TRBJ1-6; D might be TRBD1 (5 bases). V lost 3 bases to trimming and J lost 5 bases, with 17 bases between them. This CDR3 region has 17 residues. Germline-derived CDR1 and CDR2 are MGHRA and YSYEKL. DNA for the CDR3: TGCGCCAGCAGCCAGGACAACAATGGGGTCGATAATTCACCCCTCCACTTT. The encoded protein is CASSQDNNGVDNSPLHF.

The genes are TRBV7-2 and TRBJ1-3, with D unresolved. V dropped 5 bases and J dropped 0 bases, with 11 bases sitting between them. Germline loops: CDR1 SGHTA, CDR2 FQGNSA. This CDR3 spans 15 amino acids. The CDR3 bases are TGTGCCAGCAGCGTAGGGAGACTCTCTGGAAACACCATATATTTT. It codes for CASSVGRLSGNTIYF.

This clone has a single count. A read error may produce the germline difference seen at one junction end. This chain connects TRBV6-1 to TRBJ2-7, with a possible D match to TRBD2 (7 bases). Germline V gives CDR1 MNHNS, CDR2 SASEGT. The length of the CDR3 is 16 residues. The CDR3 sequence is CASREGPQGRVYEQYF. CDR3 coding DNA: TGTGCCAGCAGGGAAGGACCCCAGGGGAGGGTCTACGAGCAGTACTTC.

Only a few counts were recorded for this clone. The J gene is TRBJ2-5, the V gene TRBV12-5; TRBD1 agrees at 9 bases. The CDR3 runs to 16 residues. Trimming removed 1 base from V and 3 bases from J; junction bases left unmatched: 6. CDR1 LGHNT and CDR2 FRNRAP come from the germline V gene. CDR3 nucleotide sequence: TGTGCTAGTGGTTTGGGGACAGGGGCGCCGGAAGAGACCCAGTACTTC. Its translation: CASGLGTGAPEETQYF. Based on the CDR3 plus reference TRBV12-5 and TRBJ2-5, the full variable domain is DARVTQTPRHKVTEMGQEVTMRCQPILGHNTVFWYRQTMMQGLELLAYFRNRAPLDDSGMPKDRFSAEMPDATLATLKIQPSEPRDSAVYFCASGLGTGAPEETQYFGPGTRLLVL.

The V and J genes are TRBV29-1 and TRBJ2-1; 7 bases fit TRBD1. CDR1 is SQVTM and CDR2 is ANQGSEA in the germline V gene. V was pared by 4 bases and J by 0 bases, with 3 bases of the junction left unmatched. The CDR3 loop spans 14 amino acids. CDR3 coding DNA: TGCAGCGTTGTGGACAGGAGCTCCTACAATGAGCAGTTCTTC. Its protein product is CSVVDRSSYNEQFF.